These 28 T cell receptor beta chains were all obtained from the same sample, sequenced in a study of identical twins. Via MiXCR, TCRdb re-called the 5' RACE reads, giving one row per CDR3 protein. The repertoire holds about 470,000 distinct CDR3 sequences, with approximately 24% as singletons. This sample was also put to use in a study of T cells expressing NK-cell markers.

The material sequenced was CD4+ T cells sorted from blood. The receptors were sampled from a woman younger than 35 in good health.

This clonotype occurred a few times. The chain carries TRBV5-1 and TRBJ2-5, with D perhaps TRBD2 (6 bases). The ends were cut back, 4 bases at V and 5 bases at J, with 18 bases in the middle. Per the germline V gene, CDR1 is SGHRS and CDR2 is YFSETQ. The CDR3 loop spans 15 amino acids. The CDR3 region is CASSLNSGVVETQYF. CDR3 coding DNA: TGCGCCAGCAGCCTCAATTCGGGAGTTGTGGAGACCCAGTACTTC.

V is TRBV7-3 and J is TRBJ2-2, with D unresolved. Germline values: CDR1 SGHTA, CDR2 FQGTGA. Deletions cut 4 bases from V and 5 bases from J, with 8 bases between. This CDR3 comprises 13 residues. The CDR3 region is CASSSIVTGELFF. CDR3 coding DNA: TGTGCCAGCAGCTCAATTGTGACCGGGGAGCTGTTTTTT.

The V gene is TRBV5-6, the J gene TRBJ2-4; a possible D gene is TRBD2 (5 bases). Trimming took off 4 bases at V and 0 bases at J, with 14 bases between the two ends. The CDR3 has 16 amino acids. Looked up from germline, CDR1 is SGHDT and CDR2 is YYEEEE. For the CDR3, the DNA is TGTGCCAGCAGCCCGACTCGCGGACTAGCCAAAAACATTCAGTACTTC. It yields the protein CASSPTRGLAKNIQYF.

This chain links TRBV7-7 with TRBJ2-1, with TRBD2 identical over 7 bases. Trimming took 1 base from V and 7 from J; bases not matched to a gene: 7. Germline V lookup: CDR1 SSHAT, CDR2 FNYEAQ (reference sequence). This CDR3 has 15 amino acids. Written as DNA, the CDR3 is TGTGCCAGCAGCTTAGAGGGAGGGGATATAAATGAGCAGTTCTTC. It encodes CASSLEGGDINEQFF.

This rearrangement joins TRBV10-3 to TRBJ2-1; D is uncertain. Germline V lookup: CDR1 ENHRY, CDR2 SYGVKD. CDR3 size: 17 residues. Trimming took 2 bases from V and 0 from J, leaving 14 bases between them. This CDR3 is CAISEPDSISSYNEQFF. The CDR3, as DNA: TGTGCCATCAGTGAGCCTGACTCCATAAGCTCCTACAATGAGCAGTTCTTC.

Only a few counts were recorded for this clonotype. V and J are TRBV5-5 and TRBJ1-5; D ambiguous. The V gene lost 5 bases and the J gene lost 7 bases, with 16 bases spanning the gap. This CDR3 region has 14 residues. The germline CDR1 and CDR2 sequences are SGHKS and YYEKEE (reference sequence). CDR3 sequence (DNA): TGTGCCAGCAGGACTGACCCGGTCAGCCAGCCCCAGCATTTT. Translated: CASRTDPVSQPQHF.

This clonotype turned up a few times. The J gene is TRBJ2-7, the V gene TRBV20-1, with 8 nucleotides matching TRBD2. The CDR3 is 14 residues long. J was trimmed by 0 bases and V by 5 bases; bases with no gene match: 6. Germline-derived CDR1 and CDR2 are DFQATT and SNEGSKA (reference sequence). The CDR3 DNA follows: TGCAGTGCTCGGGGACTAGGGGACTCCTACGAGCAGTACTTC. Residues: CSARGLGDSYEQYF.

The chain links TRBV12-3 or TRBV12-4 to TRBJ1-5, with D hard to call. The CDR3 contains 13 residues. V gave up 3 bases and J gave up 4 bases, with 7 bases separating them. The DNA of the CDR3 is TGTGCCAGCAGTTTGTCCAGAAATCAGCCCCAGCATTTT. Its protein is CASSLSRNQPQHF.

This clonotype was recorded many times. Written as DNA, the CDR3 is TGCGCCAGCAGCCCCGGACTAGCGGGACCTGGGCCATACAATGAGCAGTTCTTC. It yields the protein CASSPGLAGPGPYNEQFF. The chain recombines TRBV5-1 with TRBJ2-1; 12 bases line up with TRBD2. The CDR3 loop spans 18 amino acids. Germline CDR1 SGHRS, CDR2 YFSETQ. V lost 4 bases and J lost 4; bases outside the gene matches: 12.

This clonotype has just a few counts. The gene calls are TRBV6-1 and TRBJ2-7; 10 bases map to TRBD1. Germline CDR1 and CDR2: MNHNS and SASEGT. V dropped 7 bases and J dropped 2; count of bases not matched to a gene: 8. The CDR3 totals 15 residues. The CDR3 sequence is CASILGTGATYEQYF. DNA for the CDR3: TGTGCCAGCATTCTAGGGACAGGGGCCACCTACGAGCAGTACTTC.

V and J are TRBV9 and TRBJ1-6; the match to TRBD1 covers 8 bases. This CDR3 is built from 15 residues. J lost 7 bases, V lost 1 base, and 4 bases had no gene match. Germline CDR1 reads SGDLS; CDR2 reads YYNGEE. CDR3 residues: CASSVSDRVNSPLHF. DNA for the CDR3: TGTGCCAGCAGCGTATCGGACAGGGTGAATTCACCCCTCCACTTT.

The DNA of the CDR3 is TGCAGTGCTAGTCGGGCGGGAGCAGATACGCAGTATTTT. Protein sequence: CSASRAGADTQYF. The chain employs TRBV20-1 and TRBJ2-3, with 7 nucleotides matching TRBD2. Germline V gene lookup returns CDR1 DFQATT and CDR2 SNEGSKA (reference sequence). The CDR3 sequence is 13 residues long. J was trimmed by 4 bases and V by 3 bases; bases with no gene match: 4.

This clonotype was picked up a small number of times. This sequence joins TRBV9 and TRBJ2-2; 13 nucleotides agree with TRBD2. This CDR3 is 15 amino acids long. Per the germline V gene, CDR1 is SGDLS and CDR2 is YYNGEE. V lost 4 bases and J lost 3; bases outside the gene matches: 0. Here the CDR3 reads CASSTSGGDTGELFF. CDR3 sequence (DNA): TGTGCCAGCAGCACTAGCGGGGGGGACACCGGGGAGCTGTTTTTT.

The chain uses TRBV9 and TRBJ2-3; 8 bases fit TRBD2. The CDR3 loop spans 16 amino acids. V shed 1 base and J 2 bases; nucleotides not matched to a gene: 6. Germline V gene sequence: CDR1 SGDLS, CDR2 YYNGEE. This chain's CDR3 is CASSVRAGGLTDTQYF. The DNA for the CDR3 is TGTGCCAGCAGCGTACGGGCGGGAGGACTCACAGATACGCAGTATTTT.

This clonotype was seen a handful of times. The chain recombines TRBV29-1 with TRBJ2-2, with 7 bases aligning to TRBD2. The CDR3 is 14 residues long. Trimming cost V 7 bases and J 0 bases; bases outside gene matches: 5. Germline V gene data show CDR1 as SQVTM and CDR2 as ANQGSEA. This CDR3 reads CSAGRTTNTGELFF. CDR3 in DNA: TGCAGCGCCGGGAGGACTACGAACACCGGGGAGCTGTTTTTT.

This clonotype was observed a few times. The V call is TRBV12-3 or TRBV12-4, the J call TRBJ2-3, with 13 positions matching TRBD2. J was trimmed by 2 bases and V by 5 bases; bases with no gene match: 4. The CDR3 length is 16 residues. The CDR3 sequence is CASSKGLAGVTDTQYF. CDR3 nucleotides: TGTGCCAGCAGTAAAGGACTAGCGGGAGTCACAGATACGCAGTATTTT.

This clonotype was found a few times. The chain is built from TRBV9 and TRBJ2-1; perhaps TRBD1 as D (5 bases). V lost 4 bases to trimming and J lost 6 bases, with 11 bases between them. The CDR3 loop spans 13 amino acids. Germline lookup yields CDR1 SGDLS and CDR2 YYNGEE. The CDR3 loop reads CASSRLGVNEQFF. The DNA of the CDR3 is TGTGCCAGCAGCCGATTAGGGGTCAATGAGCAGTTCTTC.

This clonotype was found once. The CDR3 protein is CASSHGSLGQGDEQYF. The CDR3 coding sequence is TGCGCCAGCAGTCATGGATCGCTGGGACAGGGGGACGAGCAGTACTTC. The chain joins TRBV4-1 to TRBJ2-7; 11 positions agree with TRBD1. This CDR3 region has 16 residues. Germline V gives CDR1 MGHRA, CDR2 YSYEKL. V lost 6 bases, J lost 5 bases, and 12 bases stayed unmatched.

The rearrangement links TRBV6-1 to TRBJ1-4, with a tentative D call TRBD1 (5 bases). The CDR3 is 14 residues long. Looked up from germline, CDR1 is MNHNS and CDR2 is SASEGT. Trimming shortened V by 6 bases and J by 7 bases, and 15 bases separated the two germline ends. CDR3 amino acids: CASRQQGEGEKLFF. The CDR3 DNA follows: TGTGCCAGCAGGCAACAAGGGGAGGGTGAAAAACTGTTTTTT.

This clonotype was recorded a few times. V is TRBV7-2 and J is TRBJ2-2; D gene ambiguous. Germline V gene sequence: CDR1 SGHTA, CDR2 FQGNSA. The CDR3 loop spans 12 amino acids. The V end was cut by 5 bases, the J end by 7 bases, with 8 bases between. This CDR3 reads CASSRLSGELFF. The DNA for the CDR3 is TGTGCCAGCAGCCGATTAAGCGGGGAGCTGTTTTTT.

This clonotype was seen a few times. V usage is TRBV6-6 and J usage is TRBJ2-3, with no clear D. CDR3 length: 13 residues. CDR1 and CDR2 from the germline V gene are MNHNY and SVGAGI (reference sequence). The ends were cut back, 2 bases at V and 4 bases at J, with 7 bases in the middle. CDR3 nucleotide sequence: TGTGCCAGCAGTTACGGCAGGCCAGATACGCAGTATTTT. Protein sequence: CASSYGRPDTQYF.

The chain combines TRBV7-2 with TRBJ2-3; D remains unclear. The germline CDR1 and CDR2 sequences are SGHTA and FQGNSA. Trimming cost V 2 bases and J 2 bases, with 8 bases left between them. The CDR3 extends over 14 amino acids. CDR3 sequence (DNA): TGTGCCAGCAGCTTATATGGCTCCACAGATACGCAGTATTTT. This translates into CASSLYGSTDTQYF. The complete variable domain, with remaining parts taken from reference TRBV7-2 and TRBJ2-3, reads GAGVSQSPSNKVTEKGKDVELRCDPISGHTALYWYRQSLGQGLEFLIYFQGNSAPDKSGLPSDRFSAERTGGSVSTLTIQRTQQEDSAVYLCASSLYGSTDTQYFGPGTRLTVL.

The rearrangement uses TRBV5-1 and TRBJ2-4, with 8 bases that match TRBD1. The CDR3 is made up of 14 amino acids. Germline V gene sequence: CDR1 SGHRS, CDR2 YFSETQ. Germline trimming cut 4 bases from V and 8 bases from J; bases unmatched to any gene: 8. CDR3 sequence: CASSPQDREDIQYF. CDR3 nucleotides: TGCGCCAGCAGCCCGCAGGACAGGGAAGACATTCAGTACTTC.

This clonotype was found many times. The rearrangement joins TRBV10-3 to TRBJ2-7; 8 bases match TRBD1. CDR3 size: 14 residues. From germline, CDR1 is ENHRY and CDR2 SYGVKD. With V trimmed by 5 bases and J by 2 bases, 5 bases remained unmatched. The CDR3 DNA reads TGTGCCATCAGTTCCGGGACAGGAACCTACGAGCAGTACTTC. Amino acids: CAISSGTGTYEQYF.

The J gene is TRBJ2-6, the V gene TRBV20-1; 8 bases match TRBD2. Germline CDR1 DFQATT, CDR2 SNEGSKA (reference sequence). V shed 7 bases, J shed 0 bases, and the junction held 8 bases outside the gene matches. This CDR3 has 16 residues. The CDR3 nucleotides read TGCAGTGTTCGAGCGGGGGACGTCTCTGGGGCCAACGTCCTGACTTTC. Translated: CSVRAGDVSGANVLTF.

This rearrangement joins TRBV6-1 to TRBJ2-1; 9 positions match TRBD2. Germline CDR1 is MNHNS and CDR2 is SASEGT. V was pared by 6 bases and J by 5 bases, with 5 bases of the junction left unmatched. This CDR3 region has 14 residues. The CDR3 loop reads CASRQTSGNNEQFF. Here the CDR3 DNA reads TGTGCCAGCAGGCAGACTAGCGGTAACAATGAGCAGTTCTTC.

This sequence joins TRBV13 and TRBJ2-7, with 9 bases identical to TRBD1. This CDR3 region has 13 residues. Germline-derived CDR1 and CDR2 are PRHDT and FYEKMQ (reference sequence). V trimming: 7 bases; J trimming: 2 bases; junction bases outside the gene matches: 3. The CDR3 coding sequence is TGTGCCAGCACAGGACAGGGGACCTACGAGCAGTACTTC. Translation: CASTGQGTYEQYF.

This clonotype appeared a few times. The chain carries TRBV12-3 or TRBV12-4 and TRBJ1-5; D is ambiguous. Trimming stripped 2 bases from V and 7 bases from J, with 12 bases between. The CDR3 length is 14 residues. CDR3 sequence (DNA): TGTGCCAGCAGTTTATGGTCATATGAGCAGCCCCAGCATTTT. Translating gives CASSLWSYEQPQHF.